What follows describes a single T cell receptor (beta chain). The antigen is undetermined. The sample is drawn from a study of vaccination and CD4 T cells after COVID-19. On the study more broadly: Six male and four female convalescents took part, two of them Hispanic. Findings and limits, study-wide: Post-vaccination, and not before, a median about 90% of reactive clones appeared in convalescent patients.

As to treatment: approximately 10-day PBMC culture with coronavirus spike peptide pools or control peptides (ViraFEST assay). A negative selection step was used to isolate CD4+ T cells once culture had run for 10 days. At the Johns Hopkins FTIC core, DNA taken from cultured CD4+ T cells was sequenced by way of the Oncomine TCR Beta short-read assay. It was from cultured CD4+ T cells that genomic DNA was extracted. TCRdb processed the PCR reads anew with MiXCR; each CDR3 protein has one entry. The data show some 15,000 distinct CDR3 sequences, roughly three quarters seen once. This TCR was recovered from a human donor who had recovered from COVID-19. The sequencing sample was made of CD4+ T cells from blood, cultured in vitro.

The CDR3 DNA follows: TGTGCCAGCAGTGAAACGGCAGGGTTCTTGCAGCCCCAGCATTTT. It translates to CASSETAGFLQPQHF. The chain combines TRBV2 with TRBJ1-5, with D possibly matching TRBD1 (5 bases). V was clipped by 2 bases and J by 7 bases, with 15 bases between them. There are 15 residues in the CDR3. The germline V gene has CDR1 SNHLY and CDR2 FYNNEI.